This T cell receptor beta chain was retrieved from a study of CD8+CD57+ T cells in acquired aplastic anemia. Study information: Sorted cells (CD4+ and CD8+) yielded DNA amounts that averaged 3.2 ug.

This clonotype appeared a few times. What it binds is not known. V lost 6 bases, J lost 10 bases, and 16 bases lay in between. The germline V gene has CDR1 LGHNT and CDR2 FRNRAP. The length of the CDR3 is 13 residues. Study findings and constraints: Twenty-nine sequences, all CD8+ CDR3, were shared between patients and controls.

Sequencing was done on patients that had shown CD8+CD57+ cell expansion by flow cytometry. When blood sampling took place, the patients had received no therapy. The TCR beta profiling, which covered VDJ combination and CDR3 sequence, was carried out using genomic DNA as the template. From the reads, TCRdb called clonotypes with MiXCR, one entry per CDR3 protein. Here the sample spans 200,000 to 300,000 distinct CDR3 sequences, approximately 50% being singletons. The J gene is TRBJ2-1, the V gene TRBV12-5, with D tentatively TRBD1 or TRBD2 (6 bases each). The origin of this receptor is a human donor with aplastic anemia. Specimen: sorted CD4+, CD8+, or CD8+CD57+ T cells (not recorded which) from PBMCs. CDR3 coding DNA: TGTGCTAGTGGCCTCGGGGGCCAAAGAGAGCAGTTCTTC. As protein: CASGLGGQREQFF.